The 32 T cell receptor beta chains below all came from one sample that was sequenced in a study of regulatory T cells in long-lasting Graves disease. The sample's time point: newly diagnosed GD, antithyroid drugs for less than 3 months. Researchers made the TCR library from RNA that was extracted from PBMCs. CDR3 regions were amplified by Arm-PCR using iRepertoire HTBI primers to build TCR beta libraries. TCRdb recomputed calls from the multiplex PCR reads with MiXCR, one row per CDR3 protein. Found here are 350,000 to 450,000 distinct CDR3 sequences, about 15% of them singletons; the top ten hold under 9%. The same data also went into a second study, on T cells in Graves' hyperthyroidism and ophthalmopathy.

The sample was peripheral blood mononuclear cells (PBMCs), taken at new diagnosis, from a patient treated with antithyroid drugs. Receptors were obtained from a woman aged 40 to 55 with Graves disease.

The J gene is TRBJ1-4, the V gene TRBV2; D unresolved. The V end was cut by 5 bases, the J end by 8 bases, with 9 bases between. CDR1 and CDR2 from the germline V gene are SNHLY and FYNNEI. This CDR3 comprises 12 residues. The CDR3 bases are TGTGCCAGCAGTATTACAAGCGAAAAACTGTTTTTT. Encoded protein: CASSITSEKLFF.

The chain joins TRBV7-9 to TRBJ2-1, with TRBD2 identical over 12 bases. In germline, CDR1 is SEHNR, CDR2 FQNEAQ (reference sequence). This CDR3 has 16 amino acids. The J segment lost 2 bases and the V segment lost 5 bases, leaving 4 bases of the junction unmatched. CDR3 sequence reads: CASSRTSGGTYNEQFF. DNA of the CDR3: TGTGCCAGCAGCCGAACTAGCGGGGGGACCTACAATGAGCAGTTCTTC.

This clonotype was picked up a small number of times. The chain employs TRBV7-9 and TRBJ2-7, with a possible D match to TRBD1 (5 bases). The V and J ends lost 5 bases and 3 bases respectively, with 20 bases between them. CDR3 length: 16 residues. In germline, CDR1 is SEHNR, CDR2 FQNEAQ (reference sequence). The CDR3 is CASSVVLVGADYEQYF. The CDR3 DNA sequence: TGTGCCAGCAGCGTAGTCCTGGTAGGGGCGGACTACGAGCAGTACTTC. Complete variable domain (other parts from reference TRBV7-9 and TRBJ2-7): DTGVSQNPRHKITKRGQNVTFRCDPISEHNRLYWYRQTLGQGPEFLTYFQNEAQLEKSRLLSDRFSAERPKGSFSTLEIQRTEQGDSAMYLCASSVVLVGADYEQYFGPGTRLTVT.

About this clonotype: A much more abundant neighbour one base away suggests this may be a read error. Without the conserved terminal phenylalanine or tryptophan, this CDR3 likely stems from a read error. The rearrangement joins TRBV28 to TRBJ2-2; no reliable D call. V was shortened by 3 bases and J by 5 bases, with 7 bases between the two germline ends. Germline CDR1 MDHEN, CDR2 SYDVKM. There are 13 residues in the CDR3. This CDR3 is CASSFISTGELFS. DNA for the CDR3: TGTGCCAGCAGTTTCATAAGTACCGGGGAGCTGTTTTCT.

The V and J genes are TRBV7-9 and TRBJ2-7, with 11 bases lining up with TRBD2. The CDR3 sequence is 15 residues long. The V gene end was trimmed by 0 bases and the J gene end by 9 bases; junction bases not matched to a gene: 7. The V gene's germline CDR1 is SEHNR and CDR2 FQNEAQ (reference sequence). CDR3 bases: TGTGCCAGCAGCTTAGCACTAGCGGGAGTTAATCGGCAGTACTTC. This encodes CASSLALAGVNRQYF.

This clonotype appeared many times. The V and J genes are TRBV30 and TRBJ2-7, with D possibly being TRBD1 or TRBD2 (5 bases each). The germline gives CDR1 GTSNPN, CDR2 SVGIG (reference sequence). There are 14 residues in the CDR3. Trimming removed 0 bases from V and 2 bases from J, with 11 bases in between. CDR3 region: CAWSVGGAPYEQYF. CDR3 in DNA: TGTGCCTGGAGTGTTGGGGGAGCCCCCTACGAGCAGTACTTC.

This clonotype was recorded at least ten times. This sequence joins TRBV7-2 and TRBJ1-1; D unclear. Deletions cut 5 bases from V and 1 base from J, with 5 bases between. The CDR3 length is 12 residues. The germline V gene has CDR1 SGHTA and CDR2 FQGNSA. The CDR3, as DNA: TGTGCCAGCAGCCCACAGAACACTGAAGCTTTCTTT. Encoded protein: CASSPQNTEAFF. Complete variable domain (other parts from reference TRBV7-2 and TRBJ1-1): GAGVSQSPSNKVTEKGKDVELRCDPISGHTALYWYRQSLGQGLEFLIYFQGNSAPDKSGLPSDRFSAERTGGSVSTLTIQRTQQEDSAVYLCASSPQNTEAFFGQGTRLTVV.

This clonotype was picked up many times. V usage is TRBV7-2 and J usage is TRBJ1-2; D is unclear. Looked up from germline, CDR1 is SGHTA and CDR2 is FQGNSA. Trimming left V 5 bases short and J 4 bases short, with 11 bases between. This CDR3 contains 13 residues. In nucleotides, the CDR3 is TGTGCCAGCAGCCCGAGTGATACCTATGGCTACACCTTC. Residues: CASSPSDTYGYTF.

As regards this clonotype: It may be a read error: a sequence one base away is much more abundant. No conserved phenylalanine or tryptophan is present at the end of the CDR3, so a read error is the likely explanation. This rearrangement joins TRBV5-1 to TRBJ1-2; maybe TRBD1 (5 bases). CDR1 is SGHRS, CDR2 YFSETQ, per germline. The CDR3 totals 14 residues. Trimming removed 0 bases from V and 7 bases from J, with 13 bases in between. Here the CDR3 DNA reads TGCGCCAGCAGCTTGGTCGGGGGAACCCGTGGCTACACCTCC. This sequence encodes CASSLVGGTRGYTS.

This clonotype showed up many times. This chain joins TRBV14 and TRBJ2-3; 8 bases fit TRBD2. The CDR3 runs 16 residues. The germline V gene has CDR1 SGHDN and CDR2 FVKESK. Unmatched junction bases numbered 11, after V lost 5 bases and J lost 4 bases. The CDR3 loop reads CASSTGPGLGADTQYF. As DNA, the CDR3 is TGTGCCAGCAGCACGGGGCCGGGACTAGGCGCAGATACGCAGTATTTT.

At least ten counts were recorded for this clonotype. The chain employs TRBV6-1 and TRBJ2-7, with D unclear. The V gene's germline CDR1 is MNHNS and CDR2 SASEGT. The CDR3 loop spans 14 amino acids. Trimming removed 5 bases at V and 0 bases at J, with 11 bases between. This CDR3 reads CASSPQITSYEQYF. CDR3 nucleotide sequence: TGTGCCAGCAGTCCCCAGATAACCTCCTACGAGCAGTACTTC.

The chain links TRBV5-1 to TRBJ2-1, with 7 bases that match TRBD1. V lost 0 bases, J lost 0 bases, and 6 bases stayed unmatched. The CDR3 has 17 residues. Per germline, CDR1 SGHRS and CDR2 YFSETQ. In DNA form, the CDR3 reads TGCGCCAGCAGCTTGGGGGGGACAGCCAGCTCCTACAATGAGCAGTTCTTC. Amino acids: CASSLGGTASSYNEQFF.

V is TRBV28 and J is TRBJ2-7; the match to TRBD2 covers 9 bases. CDR3 size: 16 residues. V shed 1 base and J 5 bases; nucleotides not matched to a gene: 9. Germline V gene data show CDR1 as MDHEN and CDR2 as SYDVKM. The CDR3 region has the DNA TGTGCCAGCAGTTTATCAGTTAGCGGGAGCACCCACGAGCAGTACTTC. Translated, it gives CASSLSVSGSTHEQYF. Full variable domain (missing parts from reference TRBV28 and TRBJ2-7): DVKVTQSSRYLVKRTGEKVFLECVQDMDHENMFWYRQDPGLGLRLIYFSYDVKMKEKGDIPEGYSVSREKKERFSLILESASTNQTSMYLCASSLSVSGSTHEQYFGPGTRLTVT.

This clonotype came up many times. The rearrangement uses TRBV11-2 and TRBJ2-1; 9 nucleotides match TRBD2. The CDR3 has 16 amino acids. V was clipped by 3 bases and J by 8 bases; unmatched bases: 11. Germline CDR1 is SGHAT and CDR2 is FQNNGV. In DNA, the CDR3 is TGTGCCAGCAGCTTGAGACTAGCGGACAGCCGCCATGAGCAGTTCTTC. Protein sequence: CASSLRLADSRHEQFF. The full variable domain, rest sourced from reference TRBV11-2 and TRBJ2-1, is EAGVAQSPRYKIIEKRQSVAFWCNPISGHATLYWYQQILGQGPKLLIQFQNNGVVDDSQLPKDRFSAERLKGVDSTLKIQPAKLEDSAVYLCASSLRLADSRHEQFFGPGTRLTVL.

This clonotype was detected ten times or more. Germline and junction disagree at one end, which may indicate a read error. CDR3: CASSLLAGAGNEQFF. Here the CDR3 DNA reads TGTGCCAGCAGCTTATTAGCGGGAGCCGGCAATGAGCAGTTCTTC. V and J are TRBV28 and TRBJ2-1, with 9 bases that match TRBD2. From germline, CDR1 is MDHEN and CDR2 SYDVKM. The CDR3 loop spans 15 amino acids.

The table lists this clonotype with many counts. V usage is TRBV12-3 or TRBV12-4 and J usage is TRBJ2-3; 8 bases line up with TRBD2. This CDR3 spans 17 amino acids. J lost 2 bases, V lost 3 bases, and 10 bases had no gene match. In DNA, the CDR3 is TGTGCCAGCAGTTTCCTGCCACTAGCGGAGATCACAGATACGCAGTATTTT. Protein: CASSFLPLAEITDTQYF.

At least ten counts were recorded for this clonotype. The J gene is TRBJ2-1, the V gene TRBV12-3 or TRBV12-4, with TRBD2 matching over 8 bases. The CDR3 has 16 amino acids. Trimming removed 3 bases from V and 0 bases from J; junction bases left unmatched: 4. In DNA, the CDR3 is TGTGCCAGCAGTTTTTGGCTAGCGGGCTCCTACAATGAGCAGTTCTTC. Translating it yields CASSFWLAGSYNEQFF.

The rearrangement uses TRBV15 and TRBJ1-1; 7 nucleotides match TRBD1. V lost 6 bases and J lost 5; bases outside the gene matches: 3. The CDR3 runs 12 residues. CDR1 and CDR2 from the germline V gene are LNHNV and YYDKDF (reference sequence). The CDR3 sequence is CATRGQRTEAFF. The CDR3 region has the DNA TGTGCCACCAGGGGACAGCGGACTGAAGCTTTCTTT.

This clonotype has only a few counts. The chain links TRBV4-2 to TRBJ2-7, with TRBD2 identical over 9 bases. Germline CDR1 reads LGHNA; CDR2 reads YNFKEQ. This CDR3 comprises 13 residues. The V and J ends lost 4 bases and 5 bases, in that order; junction bases with no gene match: 3. The CDR3 loop reads CASSLAGVDEQYF. The CDR3 bases are TGTGCCAGCAGCCTAGCGGGAGTCGACGAGCAGTACTTC.

Worth noting for this clonotype: At one of its ends the junction is not consistent with the germline gene, which may arise from a read error. The CDR3 DNA sequence: TGTGTCACCAGCAGAGCGGGCACCTACGAGCAGTACTTC. Translation: CVTSRAGTYEQYF. The chain joins TRBV15 to TRBJ2-7, with a tentative D call TRBD2 (6 bases). The CDR3 length is 13 residues. CDR1 and CDR2 from the germline V gene are LNHNV and YYDKDF (reference sequence).

In its sample, this clonotype was seen many times. The V gene is TRBV7-2, the J gene TRBJ1-1, with TRBD1 as a possible D gene (6 bases). CDR1 is SGHTA and CDR2 is FQGNSA in the germline V gene. CDR3 length: 15 residues. V shed 3 bases and J shed 1 base, with 12 bases lying between them. In DNA form, the CDR3 reads TGTGCCAGCAGCTTTACGGGACATAGGAACACTGAAGCTTTCTTT. Protein: CASSFTGHRNTEAFF.

The chain carries TRBV2 and TRBJ1-1; maybe TRBD1 (5 bases). Germline CDR1 reads SNHLY; CDR2 reads FYNNEI. This CDR3 has 13 residues. Trimming shortened V by 8 bases and J by 6 bases, and 16 bases separated the two germline ends. CDR3 loop: CASGRGGYAEAFF. The CDR3 nucleotides are TGTGCCAGCGGGAGGGGCGGATACGCTGAAGCTTTCTTT. The full variable domain, rest sourced from reference TRBV2 and TRBJ1-1, is EPEVTQTPSHQVTQMGQEVILRCVPISNHLYFYWYRQILGQKVEFLVSFYNNEISEKSEIFDDQFSVERPDGSNFTLKIRSTKLEDSAMYFCASGRGGYAEAFFGQGTRLTVV.

The gene calls are TRBV12-3 or TRBV12-4 and TRBJ2-6, with D perhaps given as TRBD1 or TRBD2 (5 bases each). The CDR3 covers 14 residues. The V and J ends lost 7 bases and 3 bases respectively, with 10 bases between them. The CDR3 region is CASTPGGGANVLTF. CDR3 nucleotides: TGTGCCAGCACCCCTGGGGGTGGGGCCAACGTCCTGACTTTC.

This clonotype turned up a few times. The J gene is TRBJ2-1, the V gene TRBV12-3 or TRBV12-4, with 9 bases identical to TRBD2. The V and J ends lost 5 bases and 7 bases, in that order; junction bases with no gene match: 12. This CDR3 comprises 16 residues. The CDR3 sequence is CASSRVVAGVGNEQFF. In nucleotides, the CDR3 is TGTGCCAGCAGTCGCGTAGTAGCGGGAGTAGGTAATGAGCAGTTCTTC.

The chain joins TRBV30 to TRBJ2-7; weak D call: TRBD2 (5 bases). The CDR3 contains 13 residues. Germline V gene data show CDR1 as GTSNPN and CDR2 as SVGIG (reference sequence). Trimming removed 4 bases from V and 1 base from J, with 11 bases in between. The DNA for the CDR3 is TGTGCCTGGATAGCTAGCCCTTCCTACGAGCAGTACTTC. Protein sequence: CAWIASPSYEQYF.

This chain links TRBV7-9 with TRBJ2-7; D gene ambiguous. Germline lookup yields CDR1 SEHNR and CDR2 FQNEAQ (reference sequence). V lost 2 bases and J 6 bases, leaving 5 bases between the germline ends. The CDR3 is 11 amino acids. This CDR3 reads CASSLSVEQYF. In DNA form, the CDR3 reads TGTGCCAGCAGCTTATCGGTCGAGCAGTACTTC.

As regards this clonotype: The CDR3 end shows no conserved phenylalanine or tryptophan, and so a read error is likely. The rearrangement links TRBV11-2 to TRBJ2-3; TRBD1 matches 7 bases. The V and J ends lost 3 bases and 2 bases, in that order; junction bases with no gene match: 2. CDR3 length: 14 amino acids. Germline values: CDR1 SGHAT, CDR2 FQNNGV. As DNA, the CDR3 is TGTGCCAGCAGCTTGGGACAGTTCACAGATACGCAGTATATT. Translated, it gives CASSLGQFTDTQYI.

This clonotype was counted at least ten times. The rearrangement uses TRBV12-3 or TRBV12-4 and TRBJ2-5; unclear D gene. The V and J ends lost 2 bases and 5 bases respectively, with 3 bases between them. This CDR3 has 11 amino acids. The CDR3 here is CASSLLETQYF. The CDR3 coding sequence is TGTGCCAGCAGTTTATTGGAGACCCAGTACTTC.

This clonotype appeared many times. V usage is TRBV28 and J usage is TRBJ2-2, with D perhaps assigned TRBD1 or TRBD2 (5 bases each). V lost 10 bases and J lost 1, with 16 bases in between. Germline V gives CDR1 MDHEN, CDR2 SYDVKM. The CDR3 has 15 amino acids. Here the CDR3 DNA reads TGTGCCACCACTCCTTTGGGGGTGAACACCGGGGAGCTGTTTTTT. Protein product: CATTPLGVNTGELFF.

This clonotype was recorded a few times. This rearrangement joins TRBV6-1 to TRBJ2-5, with 8 bases aligning to TRBD2. Germline CDR1 is MNHNS and CDR2 is SASEGT. V gave up 6 bases and J gave up 4 bases; unmatched junction bases: 13. This CDR3 has 16 residues. The CDR3 loop is CASRPTFAGGGETQYF. The DNA of the CDR3 is TGTGCCAGCAGACCTACTTTCGCGGGAGGCGGAGAGACCCAGTACTTC.

This chain connects TRBV30 to TRBJ1-2; unclear D gene. V was shortened by 0 bases and J by 8 bases, with 7 bases between the two germline ends. The CDR3 is 11 residues long. Per the germline V gene, CDR1 is GTSNPN and CDR2 is SVGIG (reference sequence). The CDR3, as DNA: TGTGCCTGGAGTGTCGTTGAAGGCTACACCTTC. Its translation: CAWSVVEGYTF. Drawing the rest from reference TRBV30 and TRBJ1-2, the complete variable domain is SQTIHQWPATLVQPVGSPLSLECTVEGTSNPNLYWYRQAAGRGLQLLFYSVGIGQISSEVPQNLSASRPQDRQFILSSKKLLLSDSGFYLCAWSVVEGYTFGSGTRLTVV.

The V gene is TRBV24-1, the J gene TRBJ2-7, with D possibly TRBD2 on 7 matching bases. The CDR3 sequence is 14 residues long. V shed 3 bases and J shed 9 bases, with 17 bases lying between them. Germline CDR1 and CDR2: KGHDR and SFDVKD. The DNA for the CDR3 is TGTGCCACCAGTGATCCTGCAAAGGGGGGGGGGCAGTACTTC. The encoded protein is CATSDPAKGGGQYF.